This T cell receptor (beta chain) was recovered during a study of Ad26.COV2.S vaccination and SARS-CoV-2 variants. Study-level information: It was the COV1001 Ad26.COV2.S trial arm that included the donor.

Specified treatment: around 19 received Ad26.COV2.S at low or high dose, single or two shots; five or six received placebo; per-sample allocation not given. Sampling was done on day 63 after the first vaccine or placebo injection. An adult aged 18-55 years in Boston served as the donor. The germline V and J ends were trimmed by 0 bases and 2 bases, with 9 bases remaining between them. The germline CDR1 and CDR2 sequences are SGHDT and YYEEEE. CDR3 length equals 15 residues. Notes on this clone: Its antigen is not known.

Broader study findings: People who got the vaccine or the placebo had similar non-spike TCR breadth.

Sequenced by immunoSEQ multiplex PCR; TCRdb stores in-frame clones only, minus some. This table holds more than 250,000 clones, 87% found once. This TCR derives from a person aged 18-65 years who received the Ad26.COV2.S COVID-19 vaccine or a placebo. The gene calls are TRBV5-6 and TRBJ1-3; D ambiguous. The material was peripheral blood, obtained in a trial of Ad26.COV2.S vaccine versus placebo. The CDR3 protein is CASSLAGLAGNTIYF. CDR3 coding DNA: TGTGCCAGCAGCTTGGCCGGGCTTGCTGGAAACACCATATATTTT. Supplemented by reference TRBV5-6 and TRBJ1-3, the full variable domain reads DAGVTQSPTHLIKTRGQQVTLRCSPKSGHDTVSWYQQALGQGPQFIFQYYEEEERQRGNFPDRFSGHQFPNYSSELNVNALLLGDSALYLCASSLAGLAGNTIYFGEGSWLTVV.